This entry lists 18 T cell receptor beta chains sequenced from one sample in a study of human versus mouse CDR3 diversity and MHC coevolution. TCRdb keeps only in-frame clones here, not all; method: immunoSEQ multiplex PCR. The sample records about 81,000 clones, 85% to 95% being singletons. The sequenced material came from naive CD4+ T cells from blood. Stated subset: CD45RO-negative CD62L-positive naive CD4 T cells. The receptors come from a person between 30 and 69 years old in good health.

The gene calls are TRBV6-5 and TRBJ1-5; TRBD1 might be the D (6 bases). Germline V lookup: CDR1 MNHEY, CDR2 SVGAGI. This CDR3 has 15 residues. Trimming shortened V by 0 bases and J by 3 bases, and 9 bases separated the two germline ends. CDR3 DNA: TGTGCCAGCAGTTACTCGGGGGCGGCCAATCAGCCCCAGCATTTT. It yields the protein CASSYSGAANQPQHF.

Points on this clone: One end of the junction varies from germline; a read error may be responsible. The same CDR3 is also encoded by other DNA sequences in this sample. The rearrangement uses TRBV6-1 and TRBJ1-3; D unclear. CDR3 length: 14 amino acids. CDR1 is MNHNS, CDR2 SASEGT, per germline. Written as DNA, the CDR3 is TGCGCCAGCAGTGTAGACCGGAGCGGAAACACCATATATTTT. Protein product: CASSVDRSGNTIYF.

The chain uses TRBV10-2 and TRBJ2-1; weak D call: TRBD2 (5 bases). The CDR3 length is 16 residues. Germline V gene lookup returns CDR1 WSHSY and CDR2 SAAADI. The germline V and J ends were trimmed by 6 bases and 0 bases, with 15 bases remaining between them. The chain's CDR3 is CASRYEGVGSYNEQFF. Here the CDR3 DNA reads TGCGCCAGCAGGTACGAGGGCGTCGGCTCCTACAATGAGCAGTTCTTC.

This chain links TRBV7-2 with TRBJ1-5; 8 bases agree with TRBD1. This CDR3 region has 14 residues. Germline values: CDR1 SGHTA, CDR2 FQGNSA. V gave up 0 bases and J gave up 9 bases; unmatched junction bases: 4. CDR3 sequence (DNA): TGTGCCAGCAGCTTAGCTACAGGGGGAGGGCCCCAGCATTTT. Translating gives CASSLATGGGPQHF.

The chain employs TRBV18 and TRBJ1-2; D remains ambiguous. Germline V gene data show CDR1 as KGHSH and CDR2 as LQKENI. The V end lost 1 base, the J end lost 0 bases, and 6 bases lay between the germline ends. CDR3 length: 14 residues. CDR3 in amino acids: CASSPRAANYGYTF. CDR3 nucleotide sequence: TGTGCCAGCTCACCACGGGCAGCTAACTATGGCTACACCTTC.

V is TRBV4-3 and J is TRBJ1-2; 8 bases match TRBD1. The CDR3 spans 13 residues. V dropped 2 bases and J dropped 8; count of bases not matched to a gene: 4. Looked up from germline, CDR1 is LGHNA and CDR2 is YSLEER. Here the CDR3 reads CASSQLTGEGYTF. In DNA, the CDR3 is TGCGCCAGCAGCCAATTGACAGGGGAAGGCTACACCTTC.

CDR3 sequence (DNA): TGTGCCAGCAGCTTGGGGCAGCGTACAATCACAGATACGCAGTATTTT. Protein sequence: CASSLGQRTITDTQYF. The V and J genes are TRBV5-5 and TRBJ2-3; D not resolved. The CDR3 totals 16 residues. Trimming removed 0 bases at V and 2 bases at J, with 13 bases between. The germline V gene encodes CDR1 SGHKS and CDR2 YYEKEE (reference sequence).

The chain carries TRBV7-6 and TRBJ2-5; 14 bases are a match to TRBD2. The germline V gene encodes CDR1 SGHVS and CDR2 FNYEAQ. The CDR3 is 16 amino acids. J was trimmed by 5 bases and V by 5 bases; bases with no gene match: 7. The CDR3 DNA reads TGTGCCAGCAGCCCCAGACTAGCGGGAGGGGGGGAGACCCAGTACTTC. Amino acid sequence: CASSPRLAGGGETQYF.

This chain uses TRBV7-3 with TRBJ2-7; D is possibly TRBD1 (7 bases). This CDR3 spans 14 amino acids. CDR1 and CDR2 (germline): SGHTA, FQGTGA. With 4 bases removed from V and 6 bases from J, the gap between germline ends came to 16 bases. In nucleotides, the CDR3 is TGTGCCAGCAGCTCCGGGAGTCAGGGGGGCGAGCAGTACTTC. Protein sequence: CASSSGSQGGEQYF.

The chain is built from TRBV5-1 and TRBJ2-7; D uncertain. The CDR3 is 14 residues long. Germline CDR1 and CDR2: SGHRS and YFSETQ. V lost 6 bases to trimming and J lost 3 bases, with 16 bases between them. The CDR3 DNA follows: TGCGCCAGCAAGCTTGGTCTCACGAACTACGAGCAGTACTTC. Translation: CASKLGLTNYEQYF.

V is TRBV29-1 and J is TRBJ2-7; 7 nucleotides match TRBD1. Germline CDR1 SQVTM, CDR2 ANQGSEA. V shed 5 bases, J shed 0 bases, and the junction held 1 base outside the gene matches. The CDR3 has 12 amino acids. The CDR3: CSVRQGSYEQYF. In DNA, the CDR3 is TGCAGCGTTCGACAGGGCTCCTACGAGCAGTACTTC.

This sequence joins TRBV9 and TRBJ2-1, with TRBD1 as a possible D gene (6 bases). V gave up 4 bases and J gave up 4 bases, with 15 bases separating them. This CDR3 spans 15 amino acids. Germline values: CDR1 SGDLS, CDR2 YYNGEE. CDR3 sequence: CASSLILGTYNEQFF. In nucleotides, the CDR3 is TGTGCCAGCAGCCTCATACTGGGGACATACAATGAGCAGTTCTTC.

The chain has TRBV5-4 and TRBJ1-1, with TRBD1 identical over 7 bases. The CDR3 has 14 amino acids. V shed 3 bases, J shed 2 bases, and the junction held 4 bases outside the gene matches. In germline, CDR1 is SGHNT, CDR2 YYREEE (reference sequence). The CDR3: CASSSGQVNTEAFF. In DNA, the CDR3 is TGTGCCAGCAGCTCCGGACAGGTCAACACTGAAGCTTTCTTT.

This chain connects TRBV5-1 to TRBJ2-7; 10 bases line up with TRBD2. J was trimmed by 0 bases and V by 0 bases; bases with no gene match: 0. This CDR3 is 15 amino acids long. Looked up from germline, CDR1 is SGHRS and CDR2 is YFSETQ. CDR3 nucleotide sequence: TGCGCCAGCAGCTTGGCTAGCGGGAGCTCCTACGAGCAGTACTTC. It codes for CASSLASGSSYEQYF.

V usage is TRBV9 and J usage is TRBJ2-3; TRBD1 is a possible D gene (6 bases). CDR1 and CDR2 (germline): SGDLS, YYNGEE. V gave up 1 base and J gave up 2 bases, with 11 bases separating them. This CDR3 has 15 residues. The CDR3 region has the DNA TGTGCCAGCAGCGTAAGAGGACAGACCACAGATACGCAGTATTTT. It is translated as CASSVRGQTTDTQYF.

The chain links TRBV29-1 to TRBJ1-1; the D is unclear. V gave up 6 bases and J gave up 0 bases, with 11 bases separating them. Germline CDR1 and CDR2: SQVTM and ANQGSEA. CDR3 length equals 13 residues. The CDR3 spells CSVHRLMNTEAFF. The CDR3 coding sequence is TGCAGCGTCCATAGACTAATGAACACTGAAGCTTTCTTT.

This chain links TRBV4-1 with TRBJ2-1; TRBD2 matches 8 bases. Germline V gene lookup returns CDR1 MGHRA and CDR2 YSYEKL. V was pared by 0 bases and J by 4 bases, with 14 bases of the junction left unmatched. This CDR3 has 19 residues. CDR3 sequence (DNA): TGCGCCAGCAGCCAAGAGTCGTTAGCGGGATACGACCTATACAATGAGCAGTTCTTC. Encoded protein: CASSQESLAGYDLYNEQFF.

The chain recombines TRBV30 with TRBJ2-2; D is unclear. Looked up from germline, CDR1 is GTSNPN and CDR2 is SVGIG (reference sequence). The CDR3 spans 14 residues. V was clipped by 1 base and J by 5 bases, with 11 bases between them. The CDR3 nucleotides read TGTGCCTGGAGTGGGATACTATTAACCGGGGAGCTGTTTTTT. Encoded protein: CAWSGILLTGELFF.